The source of this T cell receptor (beta chain) is a study of blood T cell repertoires in COVID-19. On the study more broadly: COVID-19 samples collected from the United States, Italy and Spain covered acute and convalescent phases. T cells, B-cell-depleted T cells, or PBMCs supplied cDNA or gDNA.

In the original processing: Using reference gene primer amplification, nucleated cell counts were estimated. The assay was immunoSEQ multiplex PCR, and TCRdb's table has in-frame clones only and misses some. That table gives V, J and clone size, and the DNA gave D and trimming. In the table there are about 260,000 clones, 75% to 90% of which are singletons. Germline-derived CDR1 and CDR2 are MNHEY and SVGAGI. This CDR3 is built from 16 residues. V lost 2 bases, J lost 0 bases, and 3 bases stayed unmatched. The chain uses TRBV6-5 and TRBJ1-3, with 8 bases matching TRBD1. The clonotype was recovered from a man younger than 45 with active or convalescent COVID-19. Specimen: peripheral blood. The CDR3 DNA is TGTGCCAGCAGTTACGGGACAGGTTTCTCTGGAAACACCATATATTTT. It is translated as CASSYGTGFSGNTIYF.